This TCR beta chain was obtained from a study of cytomegalovirus exposure and HLA in healthy donors. Study-level background: A previous analysis identified 95 million to 140 million unique TCR beta sequences derived from around 200 million T cells. An early data release held 75 million to 100 million unique TCRs from HLA-typed donors.

Worth noting for this clone: What it recognizes is unknown.

J gave up 3 bases and V 7 bases, and 3 bases lay outside the gene matches. The CDR3 extends over 13 amino acids. Germline values: CDR1 MNHNS, CDR2 SASEGT. The study ran its PCR with 60 Vbeta and 13 Jbeta primers. The table came from immunoSEQ multiplex PCR; TCRdb's copy has only in-frame clones and leaves some out. The sample has approximately 130,000 clones, roughly 79% seen once. Each donor's status was that of a healthy bone marrow donor. Study-wide points: TCR beta V- and J-gene trimming was later associated with a missense DCLRE1C variant.

The TCR originated in a woman in her 40s in good health and CMV-seronegative. The sample comprised PBMCs. V gene TRBV6-1 combines with J gene TRBJ2-3; 8 nucleotides align to TRBD2. The CDR3, as DNA: TGTGCCAGCAACGGGGGGGTTACAGATACGCAGTATTTT. The encoded protein is CASNGGVTDTQYF.